The TCR beta chain under discussion was sequenced for a study of shared clonotypes between healthy human individuals. CDR1 MGHRA and CDR2 YSYEKL come from the germline V gene. V lost 3 bases to trimming and J lost 8 bases, with 19 bases between them. The CDR3 covers 15 residues. Method: immunoSEQ multiplex PCR; TCRdb's copy keeps in-frame clones and lacks some. Among 95,000 to 120,000 clones listed, about 62% were seen once. This chain links TRBV4-1 with TRBJ1-2, with a tentative D call TRBD1 (5 bases). The clonotype originates from a woman in her thirties in good health. Sequencing was done on a sample of memory CD8+ T cells sorted from blood. The subset denotes: CD45RO+ cells pooled with CCR7-negative TemRA cells. The CDR3 region has the DNA TGCGCCAGCAGCCAGCAGGGCCTCGAATTCAAGGGCTACACCTTC. It translates to CASSQQGLEFKGYTF.